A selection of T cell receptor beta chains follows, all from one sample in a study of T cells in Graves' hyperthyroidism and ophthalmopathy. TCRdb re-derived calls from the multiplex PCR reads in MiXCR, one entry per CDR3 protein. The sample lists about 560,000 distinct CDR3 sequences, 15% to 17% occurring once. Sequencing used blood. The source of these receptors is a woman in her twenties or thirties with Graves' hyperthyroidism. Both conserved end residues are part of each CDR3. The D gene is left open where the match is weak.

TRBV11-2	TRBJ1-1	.	CASSLGRANTEAFF
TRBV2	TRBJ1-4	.	CASSANGATDEKLFF
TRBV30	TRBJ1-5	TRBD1	CAWSVAPGGNQPQHF
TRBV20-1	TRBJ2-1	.	CSARPKTRAGNSYNEQFF
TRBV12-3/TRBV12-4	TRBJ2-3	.	CASSFTAGTQYF
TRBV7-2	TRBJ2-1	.	CASRNMGGLYNEQFF
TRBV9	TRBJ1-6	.	CASSVEAGVNSPLHF
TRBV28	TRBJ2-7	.	CAIGGNSYEQYF
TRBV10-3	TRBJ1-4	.	CAISSRTENEKLFF
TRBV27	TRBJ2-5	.	CASSFQPGMGETQYF
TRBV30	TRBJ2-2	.	CAWSAHLGNTGELFF
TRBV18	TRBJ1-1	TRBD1	CASSLRTGVEAFF
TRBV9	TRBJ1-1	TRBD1	CASSKGTGGLNTEAFF
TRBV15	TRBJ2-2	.	CATSRDGRQAGELFF
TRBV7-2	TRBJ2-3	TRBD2	CASSVTSGGTDTQYF
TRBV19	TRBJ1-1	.	CASSGVQGENTEAFF
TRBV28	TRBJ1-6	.	CASSPLGGPLHF
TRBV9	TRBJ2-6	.	CASSVRPRDGANVLTF
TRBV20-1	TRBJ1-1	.	CSARNRVGTEAFF
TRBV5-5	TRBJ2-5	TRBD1	CASSLRQGVQETQYF
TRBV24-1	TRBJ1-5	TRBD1	CATSEGGQGASNQPQHF
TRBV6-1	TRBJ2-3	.	CASRRTEGGTDTQYF
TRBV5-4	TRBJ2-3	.	CASSLDFGGVRSDTQYF
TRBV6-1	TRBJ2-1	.	CASRPPPGRRGYEQFF
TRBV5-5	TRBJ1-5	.	CASSPVGPSGPQHF